The T cell receptor (beta chain) under discussion was sequenced for a study of early T cells in non-severe SARS-CoV-2 infection. Study outcomes and limitations: Matches to VDJdb favored anti-spike CD8 responses and missed private and CD4 specificities.

In the library, individual cDNA molecules carried attached unique molecular identifiers. TCRdb passed the 5' RACE reads through MiXCR, listing each CDR3 protein once. The repertoire has 30,000 to 35,000 distinct CDR3 sequences, roughly 7% of them found once; the top ten carry around 2.9%. This clonotype was recorded a few times. Its antigen is currently unknown. Germline CDR1 reads MDHEN; CDR2 reads SYDVKM. The length of the CDR3 is 13 residues. V was shortened by 6 bases and J by 0 bases, with 5 bases between the two germline ends. Material for sequencing was whole blood. The rearrangement links TRBV28 to TRBJ2-2, with unresolved D. This clonotype was obtained from an adult who was a healthcare worker with PCR-confirmed SARS-CoV-2 infection or an uninfected control (not recorded which). The CDR3 nucleotides are TGTGCCAGCAGGCATACGAACACCGGGGAGCTGTTTTTT. This codes for CASRHTNTGELFF.